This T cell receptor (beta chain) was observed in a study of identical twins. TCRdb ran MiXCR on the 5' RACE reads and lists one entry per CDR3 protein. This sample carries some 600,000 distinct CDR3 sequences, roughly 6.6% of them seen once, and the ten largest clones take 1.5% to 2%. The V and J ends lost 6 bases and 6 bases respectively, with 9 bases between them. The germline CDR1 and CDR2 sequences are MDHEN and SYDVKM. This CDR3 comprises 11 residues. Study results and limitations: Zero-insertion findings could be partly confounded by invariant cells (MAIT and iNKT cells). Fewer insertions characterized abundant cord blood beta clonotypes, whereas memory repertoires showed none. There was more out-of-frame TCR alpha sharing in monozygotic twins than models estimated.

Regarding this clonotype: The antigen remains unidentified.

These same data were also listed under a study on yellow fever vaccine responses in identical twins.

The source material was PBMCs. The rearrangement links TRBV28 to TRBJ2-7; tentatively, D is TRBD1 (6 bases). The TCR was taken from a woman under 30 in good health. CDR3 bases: TGTGCCAGCAGCAACAGGGTCGAGCAGTACGTC. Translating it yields CASSNRVEQYV.